Listed below are T cell receptor beta chains from one sample, sequenced in a study of T cell repertoires in cytomegalovirus infection. TCRdb fed the reads into MiXCR, producing one record per CDR3 protein. Among about 100,000 distinct CDR3 sequences listed, more than 20% were seen once. Material for sequencing was CD8+ T cells from PBMCs. The receptors were gathered from a human donor in good health (CMV status not recorded). Some clones in this sample may be carry-over from other donors' samples. The CDR3 runs from the conserved cysteine through the conserved F or W. The D gene is left open where the match is weak. Not every row has a clone size; where given, it reads once, few, many or a size class.

TRBJ2-5 | TRBV20-1 | TRBD2 | - | TGCAGTGCTAGAGCCGTGCCCCAGGGACTAGCGGGCCAAAAGACCCAGTACTTC | CSARAVPQGLAGQKTQYF
TRBJ2-2 | TRBV20-1 | - | - | TGCAGTGCCGTCGATTTGAACACCGGGGAGCTGTTTTTT | CSAVDLNTGELFF
TRBJ2-2 | TRBV4-1 | TRBD2 | - | TGCGCCAGCAGCCTCTGGGAGGGGTCGGACACCGGGGAGCTGTTTTTT | CASSLWEGSDTGELFF
TRBJ1-2 | TRBV25-1 | - | - | TGTGCCAGCAGTGAATTCCCCTTGGCAGGCCCAAATAACTATGGCTACACCTTC | CASSEFPLAGPNNYGYTF
TRBJ2-3 | TRBV30 | - | - | TGTGCCTGGACATCCACAGGAGATACGCAGTATTTT | CAWTSTGDTQYF
TRBJ1-3 | TRBV12-3/TRBV12-4 | - | few | TGTGCCAGCAGTTTAGAGGGGGACCCCCCTGGAAACACCATATATTTT | CASSLEGDPPGNTIYF
TRBJ2-7 | TRBV6-1 | - | few | TGTGCCAGCAGTGCGGGACCAGGCGGTCCCTACGAGCAGTACTTC | CASSAGPGGPYEQYF
TRBJ2-1 | TRBV9 | - | few | TGTGCCAGCAGCGTATCAGGCGGATTGCCCTACAATGAGCAGTTCTTC | CASSVSGGLPYNEQFF
TRBJ1-6 | TRBV28 | - | once | TGTGCCAGCAGTTTACATAGAGATAATTCACCCCTCCACTTT | CASSLHRDNSPLHF
TRBJ2-1 | TRBV11-2 | - | many | TGTGCCAGCAGCTCCCCCTCCGAAACTCCCTACAATGAGCAGTTCTTC | CASSSPSETPYNEQFF
TRBJ2-1 | TRBV2 | - | many | TGTGCCAGCAGCGACCAAACAGCTTACAATGAGCAGTTCTTC | CASSDQTAYNEQFF
TRBJ1-5 | TRBV12-3/TRBV12-4 | - | few | TGTGCCAGCAATAAGGGGGGTCGGCATCAGCCCCAGCATTTT | CASNKGGRHQPQHF
TRBJ1-5 | TRBV7-9 | - | - | TGTGCCAGCAGCTTAGCGACAGGCCCACGGCATTTT | CASSLATGPRHF
TRBJ1-5 | TRBV7-2 | - | many | TGTGCCAGCAGCTTAGACGGGCAGCCCCAGCATTTT | CASSLDGQPQHF
TRBJ2-1 | TRBV7-2 | - | many | TGTGCCAGCAGCCCGAAAGGGCCCTACAATGAGCAGTTCTTC | CASSPKGPYNEQFF
TRBJ2-1 | TRBV7-8 | TRBD1 | many | TGTGCCAGCAGCTTAGGACAGGGGGAATTCGGTGAGCAGTTCTTC | CASSLGQGEFGEQFF
TRBJ2-7 | TRBV7-9 | - | many | TGTGCCAGCAGCTTAGGGCGGGATCCGATCTTC | CASSLGRDPIF
TRBJ2-7 | TRBV28 | - | - | TGTGCCAGCAGCCTAGGACCACTCGAGCAGTACTTC | CASSLGPLEQYF
TRBJ2-3 | TRBV29-1 | - | many | TGCAGCGTTGAAGAAACTGCTGCAGATACGCAGTATTTT | CSVEETAADTQYF
TRBJ2-1 | TRBV10-2 | - | few | TGCGCCAGCAGTGACTTTTTCGGGGGACACCTCTCCTACAATGAGCAGTTCTTC | CASSDFFGGHLSYNEQFF
TRBJ2-2 | TRBV24-1 | TRBD1 | few | TGTGCCACCAGTGATCCTCGACAGGGCACCGGGGAGCTGTTTTTT | CATSDPRQGTGELFF
TRBJ1-6 | TRBV3-1 | - | - | TGTGCCAGCAGCCAAGATATAGGATCACCCCTCCACTTT | CASSQDIGSPLHF
TRBJ2-1 | TRBV29-1 | TRBD2 | - | TGCAGCGTGACCGGACTAGCGGGAGGTTCATTGGAGCAGTTCTTC | CSVTGLAGGSLEQFF
TRBJ2-7 | TRBV6-2/TRBV6-3 | TRBD1 | many | TGTGCCAGCAGTTTCGACAGGGGGACCTACGAGCAGTACTTC | CASSFDRGTYEQYF
TRBJ2-7 | TRBV7-6 | - | - | TGTGCCAGCAGCCCGCGTCCGGGGAACGAGCAGTACTTC | CASSPRPGNEQYF
TRBJ2-1 | TRBV12-3/TRBV12-4 | - | - | TGTGCCAGCAGTTTAGCCCCCGGGGCAGGGCTGCACAATGAGCAGTTCTTC | CASSLAPGAGLHNEQFF
TRBJ2-5 | TRBV28 | TRBD2 | few | TGTGCCAGCAGCCCCCGCGGGGGGGCCCAAGAGACCCAGTACTTC | CASSPRGGAQETQYF
TRBJ1-6 | TRBV20-1 | - | few | TGCAGTGCTAGAGGGGTTGGGTCACCCCTCCACTTT | CSARGVGSPLHF
TRBJ2-7 | TRBV20-1 | - | few | TGCAGTGCTTCAGAGGCCGGGCGGTACGAGCAGTACTTC | CSASEAGRYEQYF
TRBJ2-3 | TRBV7-3 | TRBD1 | - | TGTGCCAGCAGCCCAACAGGGGGACGCACAGATACGCAGTATTTT | CASSPTGGRTDTQYF
TRBJ2-3 | TRBV7-2 | - | many | TGTGCCAGCAGCTTAGAAAGCCCAGATACGCAGTATTTT | CASSLESPDTQYF
TRBJ1-5 | TRBV7-9 | - | many | TGTGCCAGCAGCCTGGACAGAACAAATCAGCCCCAGCATTTT | CASSLDRTNQPQHF
TRBJ1-1 | TRBV10-3 | TRBD1 | few | TGTGCCATCAGTGCAGGACAGGCTATTTTGAAAGCTTTCTTT | CAISAGQAILKAFF
TRBJ2-7 | TRBV7-6 | TRBD1 | many | TGTGCCAGCAGCTTACCGGGACAGCCCTACGAGCAGTACTTC | CASSLPGQPYEQYF
TRBJ2-7 | TRBV7-9 | TRBD2 | - | TGTGCCAGCAGCTGGCGGGGGGCCCACGAGCAGTACTTC | CASSWRGAHEQYF
TRBJ2-6 | TRBV7-9 | - | many | TGTGCCAGCAGCGCCTCGGAGGCTGGGGCCAACGTCCTGACTTTC | CASSASEAGANVLTF
TRBJ2-5 | TRBV3-1 | - | once | TGTGCCAGCAGCCAACAGACAGGAGAAGAGACCCAGTACTTC | CASSQQTGEETQYF
TRBJ2-2 | TRBV11-2 | - | many | TGTGCCAGCAGCTTAGTAGGGGGACAGAACACCGGGGAGCTGTTTTTT | CASSLVGGQNTGELFF
TRBJ1-5 | TRBV11-2 | TRBD1 | - | TGTGCCAGCAGCTTAGATCGAGGAGGGGGCGAGGAGTTCCATCAGCCCCAGCATTTT | CASSLDRGGGEEFHQPQHF
TRBJ1-3 | TRBV6-5 | TRBD1 | - | TGTGCCAGCAGACCGGGACAGGGGGCGCCCGGAAACACCATATATTTT | CASRPGQGAPGNTIYF
TRBJ1-6 | TRBV4-3 | - | many | TGCGCCAGCAGCCAAGATCTCCGGACGGAGGGTTTGGGGCCCCTCCACTTT | CASSQDLRTEGLGPLHF
TRBJ2-1 | TRBV6-2/TRBV6-3 | TRBD2 | many | TGTGCCAGCAGTTACCTTAGCGGGAATATTTGGGATGAGCAGTTCTTC | CASSYLSGNIWDEQFF
TRBJ2-5 | TRBV12-3/TRBV12-4 | - | many | TGTGCCAGCAGTGATCGATCAGGTCAATGGGCCCAGTACTTC | CASSDRSGQWAQYF